This T cell receptor beta chain was sequenced in a study of T cell responses to AZD1222 COVID-19 vaccine. Study-wide findings and caveats: Close to half of spike-specific TCRs reportedly recognize unmutated variant regions.

Repertoires were generated with immunoSEQ multiplex PCR, while TCRdb's copy carries only in-frame clones and drops some. In the table there are roughly 120,000 clones, about 94% of which are singletons. V was pared by 5 bases and J by 6 bases, with 7 bases of the junction left unmatched. The V gene's germline CDR1 is SEHNR and CDR2 FQNEAQ (reference sequence). The CDR3 loop spans 16 amino acids. This clone was recorded only once. The antigen remains unidentified. The sequencing used peripheral blood, collected 28 days after the second AZD1222 dose. The V gene is TRBV7-9, the J gene TRBJ2-2, with TRBD1 matching over 12 bases. The TCR sequence derives from an adult who received the AZD1222 COVID-19 vaccine. The CDR3 here is CASSPRDRGLAGELFF. CDR3 nucleotides: TGTGCCAGCAGCCCCCGGGACAGGGGGCTGGCCGGGGAGCTGTTTTTT.